This is a list of T cell receptor beta chains from one sample in a study of identifying expanded T cells in peripheral blood. TCRdb's copy holds only in-frame clones and misses some; the assay was immunoSEQ multiplex PCR. The repertoire has more than 75,000 clones, about nine tenths of them found once; the top ten carry about 3.9%. The sample was blood. All receptors come from a person between 18 and 75 years old in good health. Both conserved end residues are part of each CDR3. The order of the fields is D gene, clone size, J gene, V gene, CDR3 DNA, CDR3 protein. A D gene is named only where the DNA matches it firmly. For some rows the clone size is stated as once, few or many, or as a class when expanded; others skip it.

>NA|NA|TRBJ2-5|TRBV5-4
TGTGCCAGCAGCTTGGGGGGGGTTAGTCGGGAGACCCAGTACTTC
CASSLGGVSRETQYF
>NA|few|TRBJ1-2|TRBV18
TGTGCCAGCTCACCACCTTCACGGAGGAGTGATGGCTACACCTTC
CASSPPSRRSDGYTF
>NA|NA|TRBJ1-5|TRBV7-2
TGTGCCAGCAGCTTAAAAGGGGTTTGGAATCAGCCCCAGCATTTT
CASSLKGVWNQPQHF
>NA|NA|TRBJ2-2|TRBV11-2
TGTGCCAGCAGCTTAGCGGTGGGGGAGCTGTTTTTT
CASSLAVGELFF
>NA|NA|TRBJ2-6|TRBV15
TGTGCCACCAGCAGAGGCCCGACTCCCTCTGGGGCCAACGTCCTGACTTTC
CATSRGPTPSGANVLTF
>TRBD1|NA|TRBJ1-4|TRBV2
TGTGCCAGCAGTGGGGACAGGGGTAATGAAAAACTGTTTTTT
CASSGDRGNEKLFF
>TRBD1|few|TRBJ1-2|TRBV28
TGTGCCAGCAGATCCGGGACAGGGGATGGCTACACCTTC
CASRSGTGDGYTF
>TRBD1|NA|TRBJ2-2|TRBV5-1
TGCGCCAGCAGGTATTCCGGGACAGGGACCGGGGAGCTGTTTTTT
CASRYSGTGTGELFF
>NA|NA|TRBJ2-3|TRBV7-6
TGTGCCAGCAGCTTCCCAGTCAGCGGGTGGGAGACAGATACGCAGTATTTT
CASSFPVSGWETDTQYF
>NA|NA|TRBJ2-5|TRBV28
TGTGCCAGCAGTTTATGGGGGCGGGTGCCACAAGAGACCCAGTACTTC
CASSLWGRVPQETQYF
>NA|NA|TRBJ2-1|TRBV13
TGTGCCAGCAGCTCGAGAGGCCAGGGGCAGGGCTCCTACAATGAGCAGTTCTTC
CASSSRGQGQGSYNEQFF
>TRBD2|NA|TRBJ2-1|TRBV10-2
TGCGCCAGCAGTGAGTCCCTAGCGGGATCTGAGCAGTTCTTC
CASSESLAGSEQFF
>NA|NA|TRBJ2-2|TRBV4-2
TGTGCCAGCACTCCGAGAGCTAGCTCTAGCGCCGGGGAGCTGTTTTTT
CASTPRASSSAGELFF
>TRBD2|NA|TRBJ2-2|TRBV5-8
TGTGCCAGCAGCCCCCTAGGACTAGCGGGGGGTCCGAACACCGGGGAGCTGTTTTTT
CASSPLGLAGGPNTGELFF
>NA|NA|TRBJ1-1|TRBV7-3
TGTGCCAGCAGCCCTGGGGGAAACACTGAAGCTTTCTTT
CASSPGGNTEAFF
>TRBD1|NA|TRBJ2-7|TRBV7-9
TGTGCCAGCAGCTCGTGGGACAGGGAGGGCGAGCAGTACTTC
CASSSWDREGEQYF
>NA|NA|TRBJ2-1|TRBV9
TGTGCCAGCAGCGTAGCACTACAGGGCTATGAGCAGTTCTTC
CASSVALQGYEQFF
>NA|NA|TRBJ1-4|TRBV25-1
TGTGCCAGCAGTGATGCGGCCGGGGATGCTGAAAAACTGTTTTTT
CASSDAAGDAEKLFF
>NA|NA|TRBJ2-5|TRBV6-1
TGTGCCAGCAGTGAATATAGAGAGACCCAGTACTTC
CASSEYRETQYF
>NA|NA|TRBJ1-6|TRBV15
TGTGCCACCAGCAGAGTATCATGGTATAATTCACCCCTCCACTTT
CATSRVSWYNSPLHF
>NA|NA|TRBJ2-7|TRBV7-2
TGTGCCAGCAGCTTAGTCAACCTAGCCTACGAGCAGTACTTC
CASSLVNLAYEQYF
>TRBD2|NA|TRBJ2-2|TRBV5-1
TGCGCCAGCAGCCCCGGGACTAGCTTCGCCGGGGAGCTGTTTTTT
CASSPGTSFAGELFF
>TRBD2|NA|TRBJ2-3|TRBV10-3
TGTGCCATCAGAAACCTGGGACTAGCGGGAAACACAGATACGCAGTATTTT
CAIRNLGLAGNTDTQYF
>TRBD2|NA|TRBJ2-3|TRBV6-5
TGTGCCAGCAGCCCTCTAGCGGGAGGCGCAGATACGCAGTATTTT
CASSPLAGGADTQYF
>NA|NA|TRBJ2-3|TRBV30
TGTGCCTGGAGTCCGATTACTATTTCCGATACGCAGTATTTT
CAWSPITISDTQYF
>TRBD2|NA|TRBJ2-1|TRBV7-6
TGTGCCAGCAGCCCACCCCCCGGGACTAGCGGGGCGCTCTACAATGAGCAGTTCTTC
CASSPPPGTSGALYNEQFF
>NA|NA|TRBJ2-1|TRBV5-1
TGCGCCAGCAGCTTGGGCTCTTTTGCCGTTTCCGACATTGGTATCTTC
CASSLGSFAVSDIGIF
>NA|few|TRBJ1-6|TRBV5-4
TGTGCCAGCAGCACTGGGGATACGAATTCACCCCTCCACTTT
CASSTGDTNSPLHF
>TRBD1|NA|TRBJ1-1|TRBV5-4
TGTGCCAGCAGCTCTGGTGGGACAGGGGTCACTGAAGCTTTCTTT
CASSSGGTGVTEAFF
>NA|NA|TRBJ2-2|TRBV10-1
TGCGCCAGCTCCCGGGGGAACACCGGGGAGCTGTTTTTT
CASSRGNTGELFF
>NA|NA|TRBJ2-3|TRBV30
TGTGCCTGGAGTGGGGATAAGGCATGGGCAGATACGCAGTATTTT
CAWSGDKAWADTQYF
>TRBD1|NA|TRBJ2-3|TRBV10-2
TGCGCCAGCAGTGGACAGGGCCCAGATACGCAGTATTTT
CASSGQGPDTQYF